This T cell receptor (beta chain) was observed in a study of glioma-infiltrating T cells after dendritic cell vaccination. The PCR used 60 V beta and 13 J beta primers. The repertoire was sequenced with immunoSEQ multiplex PCR; TCRdb's copy has only in-frame clones and lacks some. The sample shows about 92,000 clones, more than 75% of them seen only once. Whole-study findings and limits: Higher TCR clonality did not directly relate to longer survival.

Comments on this clone: Its antigen is still unknown.

The source was blood, collected before dendritic cell vaccination. This TCR came from a human donor with glioblastoma.

CDR3 bases: TGTGCCAGCAGTCAGGGACAGGGGAATGAGCAGTTCTTC. As protein: CASSQGQGNEQFF. J is TRBJ2-1 and V is TRBV28; 10 nucleotides match TRBD1. This CDR3 has 13 amino acids. V dropped 5 bases and J dropped 7; count of bases not matched to a gene: 2. The germline V gene has CDR1 MDHEN and CDR2 SYDVKM.